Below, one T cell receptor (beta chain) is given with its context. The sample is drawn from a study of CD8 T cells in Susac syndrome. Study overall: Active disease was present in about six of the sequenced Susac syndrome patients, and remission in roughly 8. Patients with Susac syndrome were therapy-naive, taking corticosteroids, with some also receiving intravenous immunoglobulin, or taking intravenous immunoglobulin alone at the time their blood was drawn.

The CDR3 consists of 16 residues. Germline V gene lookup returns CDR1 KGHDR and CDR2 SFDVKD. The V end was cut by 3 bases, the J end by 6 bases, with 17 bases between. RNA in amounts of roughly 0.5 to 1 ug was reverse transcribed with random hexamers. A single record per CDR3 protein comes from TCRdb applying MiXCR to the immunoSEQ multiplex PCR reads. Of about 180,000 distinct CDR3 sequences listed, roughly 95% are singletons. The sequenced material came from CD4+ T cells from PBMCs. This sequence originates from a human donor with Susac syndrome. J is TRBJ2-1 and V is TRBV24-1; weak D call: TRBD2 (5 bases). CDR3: CATSDPSGSGRNEQFF. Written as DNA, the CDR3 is TGTGCCACCAGTGATCCCAGCGGATCCGGGCGCAATGAGCAGTTCTTC.